This entry describes one T cell receptor beta chain. The antigen is undetermined. Germline V CDR1 and CDR2: KGHSH, LQKENI. The ends lost 4 bases at V and 2 bases at J; junction bases unmatched: 2. CDR3 size: 15 residues. Here immunoSEQ multiplex PCR was the method, and the copy in TCRdb shows in-frame clones only, minus some. Among roughly 64,000 clones listed, 85% to 95% were seen once. This sample's time point: cycle 4 day 1 (C4D1), after five to seven weeks of nivolumab. Each patient relapsed following autologous stem cell transplantation, and prior brentuximab vedotin exposure differed. The data originate from a study of PD-1 blockade in classical Hodgkin lymphoma. Study results and caveats: CD4+ TCR diversity, unlike CD8+, rose significantly by C4D1.

This receptor was identified in a human donor with classical Hodgkin lymphoma. The sample in question was peripheral blood mononuclear cells (PBMCs), obtained before the fourth cycle of nivolumab. The chain recombines TRBV18 with TRBJ2-7, with 13 bases lining up with TRBD2. The CDR3 is CASSLGTSGAYEQYF. CDR3 coding DNA: TGTGCCAGCTCACTGGGGACTAGCGGGGCCTACGAGCAGTACTTC.